The next 21 T cell receptor beta chains were all read from a single sample in a study of T cell responses to AZD1222 COVID-19 vaccine. Only in-frame clones appear in the TCRdb table, and some are missing; sequencing was by immunoSEQ multiplex PCR. The data show 100,000 to 110,000 clones, with 85% to 95% seen just once and more than 1.5% held by the top ten. The material sequenced was peripheral blood, taken on day 0 of AZD1222 vaccination. The receptor set was obtained from an adult in good health.

The chain combines TRBV29-1 with TRBJ1-1; 7 bases line up with TRBD1. With V trimmed by 7 bases and J by 5 bases, 4 bases remained unmatched. CDR1 SQVTM and CDR2 ANQGSEA come from the germline V gene. This CDR3 is built from 11 residues. The CDR3 sequence: CSATGNTEAFF. The DNA for the CDR3 is TGCAGCGCGACAGGGAATACTGAAGCTTTCTTT.

The rearrangement uses TRBV18 and TRBJ1-1; 7 bases agree with TRBD1. Trimming removed 5 bases from V and 7 bases from J; junction bases left unmatched: 7. The germline V gene encodes CDR1 KGHSH and CDR2 LQKENI. This CDR3 has 13 residues. DNA for the CDR3: TGTGCCAGCTCAACACAACGACAGGGTGAAGCTTTCTTT. This codes for CASSTQRQGEAFF.

V and J are TRBV9 and TRBJ2-3, with D possibly being TRBD2 (6 bases). Deletions cut 0 bases from V and 1 base from J, with 9 bases between. Germline CDR1 reads SGDLS; CDR2 reads YYNGEE. This CDR3 region has 15 residues. The CDR3 region is CASSVEEGGTDTQYF. DNA of the CDR3: TGTGCCAGCAGCGTAGAGGAGGGAGGCACAGATACGCAGTATTTT.

The rearrangement joins TRBV2 to TRBJ2-1; 9 nucleotides agree with TRBD2. CDR1 is SNHLY, CDR2 FYNNEI, per germline. V shed 6 bases, J shed 9 bases, and the junction held 12 bases outside the gene matches. The CDR3 contains 15 residues. The CDR3 DNA reads TGTGCCAGCAGCTTTAGCGGGAGATTTGATGGTGAGCAGTTCTTC. As protein: CASSFSGRFDGEQFF.

The chain joins TRBV3-1 (or the pseudogene TRBV3-2) to TRBJ2-5; maybe TRBD2 (6 bases). The CDR3 consists of 13 residues. Germline V gene sequence: CDR1 LGHDT, CDR2 YNNKEL (reference sequence). Trimming removed 5 bases at V and 7 bases at J, with 14 bases between. CDR3 loop: CASSADPEGTQYF. DNA of the CDR3: TGTGCCAGCAGCGCGGACCCGGAGGGGACCCAGTACTTC.

The rearrangement joins TRBV14 to TRBJ2-7; D uncertain. The germline V and J ends were trimmed by 4 bases and 2 bases, with 15 bases remaining between them. The CDR3 spans 15 residues. CDR1 and CDR2 from the germline V gene are SGHDN and FVKESK. Written as DNA, the CDR3 is TGTGCCAGCAGCCCCACAGCTGCCTTTCCCTACGAGCAGTACTTC. Translating it yields CASSPTAAFPYEQYF.

This chain uses TRBV30 with TRBJ1-5; D gene ambiguous. Germline V gives CDR1 GTSNPN, CDR2 SVGIG (reference sequence). The CDR3 is 13 amino acids. V dropped 5 bases and J dropped 6 bases, with 14 bases sitting between them. The CDR3 DNA is TGTGCCTGGGGCCGAGGTACGGGTCAGCCCCAGCATTTT. It is translated as CAWGRGTGQPQHF.

The chain is built from TRBV2 and TRBJ2-1; D call uncertain. The CDR3 spans 13 residues. Germline CDR1 SNHLY, CDR2 FYNNEI. Trimming stripped 6 bases from V and 5 bases from J, with 11 bases between. CDR3 DNA sequence: TGTGCCAGCAGCGAGTTCCGGGACAATGAGCAGTTCTTC. Amino acids: CASSEFRDNEQFF.

The V gene is TRBV10-3, the J gene TRBJ2-1, with 7 bases aligning to TRBD2. Per the germline V gene, CDR1 is ENHRY and CDR2 is SYGVKD. The CDR3 length is 16 residues. Trimming removed 2 bases from V and 0 bases from J; junction bases left unmatched: 4. DNA for the CDR3: TGTGCCATCAGTGAGGTGCGGGAGCCCTCCTACAATGAGCAGTTCTTC. Encoded protein: CAISEVREPSYNEQFF.

The V gene is TRBV7-9, the J gene TRBJ1-1, with a possible D match to TRBD1 (5 bases). Germline V gene lookup returns CDR1 SEHNR and CDR2 FQNEAQ (reference sequence). The CDR3 consists of 17 residues. V shed 2 bases and J shed 3 bases, with 19 bases lying between them. CDR3 in DNA: TGTGCCAGCAGCTTACGGCCGGGGGACTCGGGGGACACTGAAGCTTTCTTT. It specifies CASSLRPGDSGDTEAFF.

The rearrangement uses TRBV28 and TRBJ2-7; D perhaps matches TRBD2 (6 bases). CDR1 is MDHEN, CDR2 SYDVKM, per germline. V lost 5 bases, J lost 4 bases, and 18 bases lay in between. CDR3 length: 15 residues. The CDR3 here is CASSTEGSPGYEQYF. CDR3 DNA: TGTGCCAGCAGTACGGAGGGTTCTCCGGGGTACGAGCAGTACTTC.

V gene TRBV7-9 combines with J gene TRBJ1-5, with D possibly matching TRBD1 (5 bases). Germline loops: CDR1 SEHNR, CDR2 FQNEAQ (reference sequence). CDR3 length: 15 residues. The germline V and J ends were trimmed by 3 bases and 6 bases, with 15 bases remaining between them. CDR3 bases: TGTGCCAGCAGCTTGGGGCAGGGATTGGGTCAGCCCCAGCATTTT. It specifies CASSLGQGLGQPQHF.

J is TRBJ2-5 and V is TRBV27; 7 nucleotides align to TRBD1. The CDR3 has 16 amino acids. Germline trimming cut 6 bases from V and 1 base from J; bases unmatched to any gene: 11. Germline CDR1 and CDR2: MNHEY and SMNVEV (reference sequence). CDR3 loop: CASRSMNQGVQETQYF. CDR3 nucleotide sequence: TGTGCCAGCAGGTCAATGAACCAGGGGGTCCAAGAGACCCAGTACTTC.

This clone occurred once. The genes are TRBV18 and TRBJ1-3; D remains ambiguous. The CDR3 totals 16 residues. Trimming removed 0 bases at V and 0 bases at J, with 9 bases between. Germline CDR1 is KGHSH and CDR2 is LQKENI. CDR3 sequence (DNA): TGTGCCAGCTCACCACCTGGGCAGATCTCTGGAAACACCATATATTTT. Translating gives CASSPPGQISGNTIYF.

This clone has a single count. This chain links TRBV6-1 with TRBJ1-2, with D unresolved. Trimming took off 1 base at V and 4 bases at J, with 10 bases between the two ends. CDR3 length equals 14 residues. Germline assignment: CDR1 MNHNS and CDR2 SASEGT. The CDR3 loop is CASSEGVFGYGYTF. The CDR3 nucleotides read TGTGCCAGCAGTGAAGGGGTCTTTGGCTATGGCTACACCTTC.

V usage is TRBV9 and J usage is TRBJ2-7, with 10 bases fitting TRBD1. CDR1 SGDLS and CDR2 YYNGEE come from the germline V gene. This CDR3 is 15 amino acids long. The V and J ends lost 4 bases and 7 bases, in that order; junction bases with no gene match: 11. The CDR3 DNA is TGTGCCAGCAGCCCACAAATCCCGGGACAGGGGGAGCAGTACTTC. As protein: CASSPQIPGQGEQYF. Looking up the rest from reference TRBV9 and TRBJ2-7 gives the full variable domain: DSGVTQTPKHLITATGQRVTLRCSPRSGDLSVYWYQQSLDQGLQFLIQYYNGEERAKGNILERFSAQQFPDLHSELNLSSLELGDSALYFCASSPQIPGQGEQYFGPGTRLTVT.

The rearrangement links TRBV6-5 to TRBJ1-6; tentatively, D is TRBD1 (5 bases). In germline, CDR1 is MNHEY, CDR2 SVGAGI. Trimming left V 2 bases short and J 7 bases short, with 9 bases between. The CDR3 spans 14 residues. The CDR3 sequence is CASSYGGKNSPLHF. The CDR3 region has the DNA TGTGCCAGCAGTTACGGGGGAAAGAATTCACCCCTCCACTTT.

The CDR3 sequence is CASSQEDRSNQPQHF. The CDR3 bases are TGTGCCAGCAGCCAAGAAGACAGGTCCAATCAGCCCCAGCATTTT. The chain combines TRBV4-2 with TRBJ1-5, with D possibly TRBD1 on 6 matching bases. Germline V CDR1 and CDR2: LGHNA, YNFKEQ. The CDR3 consists of 15 residues. V was shortened by 0 bases and J by 3 bases, with 9 bases between the two germline ends.

The CDR3 DNA reads TGTGCCAGTAACCCAACGAACCTGCCCCCCTCTGGGGCCAACGTCCTGACTTTC. Its translation: CASNPTNLPPSGANVLTF. This chain joins TRBV19 and TRBJ2-6; D not resolved. V was clipped by 7 bases and J by 0 bases, with 19 bases between them. Germline values: CDR1 LNHDA, CDR2 SQIVND (reference sequence). The CDR3 length is 18 residues. Supplemented by reference TRBV19 and TRBJ2-6, the full variable domain reads DGGITQSPKYLFRKEGQNVTLSCEQNLNHDAMYWYRQDPGQGLRLIYYSQIVNDFQKGDIAEGYSVSREKKESFPLTVTSAQKNPTAFYLCASNPTNLPPSGANVLTFGAGSRLTVL.

V and J are TRBV23-1 and TRBJ1-2; D unresolved. TRBV23-1 falls under the ORF class, with uncertain function. V was cut by 2 bases and J by 6 bases, with 10 bases left in between. The CDR3 is made up of 13 amino acids. CDR3 region: CASSQLLLDGYTF. The CDR3 coding sequence is TGCGCCAGCAGTCAACTACTACTTGATGGCTACACCTTC.

The chain links TRBV7-9 to TRBJ1-2; TRBD1 might be the D (5 bases). Germline CDR1 and CDR2: SEHNR and FQNEAQ (reference sequence). This CDR3 is 13 amino acids long. V lost 5 bases and J 4 bases, leaving 11 bases between the germline ends. DNA of the CDR3: TGTGCCAGCAGCCCCGGGGCAAGCTATGGCTACACCTTC. The encoded protein is CASSPGASYGYTF.